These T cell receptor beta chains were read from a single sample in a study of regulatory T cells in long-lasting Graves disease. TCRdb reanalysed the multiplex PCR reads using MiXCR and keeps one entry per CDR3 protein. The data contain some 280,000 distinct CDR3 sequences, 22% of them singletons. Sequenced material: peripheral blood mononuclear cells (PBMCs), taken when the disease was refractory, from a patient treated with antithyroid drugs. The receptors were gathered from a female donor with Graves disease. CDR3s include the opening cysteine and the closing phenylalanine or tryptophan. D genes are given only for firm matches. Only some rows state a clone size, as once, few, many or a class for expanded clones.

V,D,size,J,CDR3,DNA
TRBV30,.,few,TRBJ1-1,CAWSPDRMNTEAFF,TGTGCCTGGAGCCCTGACAGGATGAACACTGAAGCTTTCTTT
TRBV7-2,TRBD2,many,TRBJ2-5,CASSLVTSGSETQYF,TGTGCCAGCAGCTTAGTCACTAGCGGGAGTGAGACCCAGTACTTC
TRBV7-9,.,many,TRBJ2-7,CASSLGDGYEQYF,TGTGCCAGCAGCTTAGGGGACGGCTACGAGCAGTACTTC
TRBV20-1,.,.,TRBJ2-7,CSARDRIGIHEQYF,TGCAGTGCTAGAGATAGAATAGGGATCCACGAGCAGTACTTC
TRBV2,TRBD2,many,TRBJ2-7,CASSEVPAGGEQYF,TGTGCCAGCAGTGAAGTCCCGGCGGGAGGCGAGCAGTACTTC
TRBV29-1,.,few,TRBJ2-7,CSVGRAGTGEQYF,TGCAGCGTTGGTCGGGCGGGAACCGGGGAGCAGTACTTC
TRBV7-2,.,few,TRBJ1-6,CASSLNLGSYSPLHF,TGTGCCAGCAGCTTAAACCTTGGATCGTATTCACCCCTCCACTTT
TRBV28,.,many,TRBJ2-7,CASSQQGSFQYF,TGTGCCAGCAGTCAACAGGGTTCGTTCCAGTACTTC
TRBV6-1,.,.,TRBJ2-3,CASSEALGATDTQYF,TGTGCCAGCAGTGAAGCCCTAGGAGCGACAGATACGCAGTATTTT
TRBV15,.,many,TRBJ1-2,CATSSRGGYGYTF,TGTGCCACCAGCAGTAGGGGGGGGTATGGCTACACCTTC
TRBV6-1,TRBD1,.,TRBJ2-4,CASSGPGQWGINIQYF,TGTGCCAGCAGTGGACCGGGACAGTGGGGAATAAACATTCAGTACTTC
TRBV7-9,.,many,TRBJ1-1,CASTTVNTEAFF,TGTGCCAGCACAACAGTGAACACTGAAGCTTTCTTT
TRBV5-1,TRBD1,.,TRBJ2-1,CASSSTQGTEQFF,TGCGCCAGCAGCTCAACACAGGGGACTGAGCAGTTCTTC
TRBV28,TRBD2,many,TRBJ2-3,CASSLYPSGTTDTQYF,TGTGCCAGCAGTTTATACCCTAGCGGGACCACAGATACGCAGTATTTT
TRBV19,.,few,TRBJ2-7,CASSIGRNYEQYF,TGTGCCAGTAGTATCGGGCGGAACTACGAGCAGTACTTC
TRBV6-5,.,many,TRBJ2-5,CASSYPAAQYF,TGTGCCAGCAGTTACCCAGCGGCCCAGTACTTC
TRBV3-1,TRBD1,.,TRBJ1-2,CASSQSTGGVSSYTF,TGTGCCAGCAGCCAATCGACAGGGGGGGTTAGTAGCTACACCTTC
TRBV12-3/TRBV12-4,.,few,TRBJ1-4,CASSFKPIPNEKLFF,TGTGCCAGCAGTTTTAAACCGATCCCGAATGAAAAACTGTTTTTT
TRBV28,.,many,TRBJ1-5,CASSSGSHSSNQPQHF,TGTGCCAGCAGTTCAGGGTCCCACTCCAGCAATCAGCCCCAGCATTTT
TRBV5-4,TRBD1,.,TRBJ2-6,CASSSQGTGANVLTF,TGTGCCAGCAGCTCACAGGGGACTGGGGCCAACGTCCTGACTTTC
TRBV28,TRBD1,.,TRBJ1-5,CASGPPGQINQPQHF,TGTGCCAGCGGTCCCCCGGGACAGATCAATCAGCCCCAGCATTTT
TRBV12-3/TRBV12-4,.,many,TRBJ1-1,CASSNTPEEEAFF,TGTGCCAGCAGCAACACCCCCGAAGAAGAAGCTTTCTTT
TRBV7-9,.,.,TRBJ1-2,CASSLGSGILYYGYTF,TGTGCCAGCAGCTTAGGTTCGGGCATTCTCTACTATGGCTACACCTTC
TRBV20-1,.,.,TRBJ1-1,CSAISGLNTEAFF,TGCAGTGCTATATCTGGGCTGAACACTGAAGCTTTCTTT
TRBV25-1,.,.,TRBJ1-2,CASSGRINYGYTF,TGTGCCAGCAGTGGACGGATTAACTATGGCTACACCTTC
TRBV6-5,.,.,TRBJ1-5,CASSSPRDNQPQHF,TGTGCCAGCAGTTCCCCGAGGGACAATCAGCCCCAGCATTTT
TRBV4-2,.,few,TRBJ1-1,CASSQDTRGTEAFF,TGTGCCAGCAGCCAAGATACCCGGGGGACTGAAGCTTTCTTT
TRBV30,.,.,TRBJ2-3,CAWSVPDSRDTQYF,TGTGCCTGGAGTGTACCTGACAGTAGAGATACGCAGTATTTT
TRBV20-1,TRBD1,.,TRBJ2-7,CSAKQGGINEQYF,TGCAGTGCCAAGCAAGGGGGCATCAACGAGCAGTACTTC
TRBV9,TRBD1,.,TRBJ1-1,CASSVAATGELNTEAFF,TGTGCCAGCAGCGTAGCCGCGACAGGGGAGTTGAACACTGAAGCTTTCTTT
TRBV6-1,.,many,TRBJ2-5,CASSEVGETQYF,TGTGCCAGCAGTGAAGTAGGGGAGACCCAGTACTTC
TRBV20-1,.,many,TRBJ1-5,CSAQQGGPQPQHF,TGCAGTGCGCAACAGGGAGGTCCTCAGCCCCAGCATTTT
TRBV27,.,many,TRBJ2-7,CASGRDRTYEQYF,TGTGCCAGCGGCCGGGACCGAACCTACGAGCAGTACTTC
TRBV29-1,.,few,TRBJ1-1,CSVEAMRRQNTEAFF,TGCAGCGTTGAAGCTATGAGACGTCAGAACACTGAAGCTTTCTTT
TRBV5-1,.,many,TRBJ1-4,CASSLSQGTNEKLFF,TGCGCCAGCAGCTTGAGTCAGGGCACTAATGAAAAACTGTTTTTT
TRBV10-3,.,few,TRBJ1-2,CAISPPLSNYGYTF,TGTGCCATCAGCCCACCCCTTTCTAACTATGGCTACACCTTC
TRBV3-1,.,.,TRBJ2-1,CASSQAGSGNEQFF,TGTGCCAGCAGCCAAGCGGGTAGCGGCAATGAGCAGTTCTTC
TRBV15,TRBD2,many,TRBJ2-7,CATSRVTGGAEQYF,TGTGCCACCAGCAGAGTGACGGGAGGGGCCGAGCAGTACTTC
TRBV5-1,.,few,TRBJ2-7,CASSLEGRPYEQYF,TGCGCCAGCAGCTTGGAAGGTCGTCCCTACGAGCAGTACTTC
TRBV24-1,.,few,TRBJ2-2,CATSDFFGTGELVF,TGTGCCACCAGTGATTTCTTCGGCACCGGGGAGCTGGTTTTT
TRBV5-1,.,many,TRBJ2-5,CASSLDPPGTQYF,TGCGCCAGCAGCTTGGATCCTCCGGGGACCCAGTACTTC
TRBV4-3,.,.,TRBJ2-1,CASSQDSHRDEQFF,TGCGCCAGCAGCCAGGACTCCCACCGGGACGAGCAGTTCTTC
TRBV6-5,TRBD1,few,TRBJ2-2,CASSYFRDRGTGELFF,TGTGCCAGCAGTTACTTCCGGGACAGGGGAACCGGGGAGCTGTTTTTT
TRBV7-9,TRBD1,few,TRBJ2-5,CASSSLGTDHFQETQYF,TGTGCCAGCAGCTCCTTAGGGACAGATCATTTCCAAGAGACCCAGTACTTC
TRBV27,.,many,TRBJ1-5,CASSFQGSNQPQHF,TGTGCCAGCAGTTTTCAAGGATCCAATCAGCCCCAGCATTTT
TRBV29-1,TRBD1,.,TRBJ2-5,CSVSHATGGFETQYF,TGCAGCGTCAGCCACGCCACAGGGGGGTTTGAGACCCAGTACTTC
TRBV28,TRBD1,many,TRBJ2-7,CASSLGTGRSYEQYF,TGTGCCAGCAGCCTAGGGACAGGGAGGTCCTACGAGCAGTACTTC
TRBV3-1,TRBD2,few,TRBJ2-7,CASSGRGRSYEQYF,TGTGCCAGCAGCGGGAGGGGAAGATCCTACGAGCAGTACTTC
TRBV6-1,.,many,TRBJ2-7,CASSEAGRSYEQYF,TGTGCCAGCAGTGAAGCGGGACGCTCCTACGAGCAGTACTTC
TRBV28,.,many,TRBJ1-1,CASSSREASNTEAFF,TGTGCCAGCAGCTCCCGGGAGGCTTCGAACACTGAAGCTTTCTTT
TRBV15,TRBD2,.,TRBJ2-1,CATSSNRLAAPYNEQFF,TGTGCCACCAGCAGCAATCGACTAGCGGCCCCCTACAATGAGCAGTTCTTC
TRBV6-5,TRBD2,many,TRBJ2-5,CASSYDRETGGAETQYF,TGTGCCAGCAGTTACGACCGAGAGACGGGAGGGGCAGAGACCCAGTACTTC
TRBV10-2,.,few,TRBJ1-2,CASSEHWGSNYGYTF,TGCGCCAGCAGTGAGCATTGGGGCAGCAACTATGGCTACACCTTC
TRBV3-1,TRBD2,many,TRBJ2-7,CASRLSGTRGEQYF,TGTGCCAGCAGGCTCTCCGGGACTAGAGGCGAGCAGTACTTC
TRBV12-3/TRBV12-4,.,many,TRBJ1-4,CASSLSSDGEKLFF,TGTGCCAGCAGTTTGAGTTCTGATGGGGAAAAACTGTTTTTT
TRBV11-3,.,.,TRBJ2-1,CASSPGGLRYNEQFF,TGTGCCAGCAGCCCCGGGGGCCTACGCTACAATGAGCAGTTCTTC
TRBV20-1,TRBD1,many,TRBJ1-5,CSARQRTGNQPQHF,TGCAGTGCTAGGCAGCGGACAGGGAATCAGCCCCAGCATTTT
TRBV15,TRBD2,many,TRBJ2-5,CATSREGLAGGPRETQYF,TGTGCCACCAGCAGAGAAGGGCTAGCGGGAGGGCCTAGGGAGACCCAGTACTTC
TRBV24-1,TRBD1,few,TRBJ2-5,CATSDPDRATQYF,TGTGCCACCAGTGATCCCGACAGGGCTACCCAGTACTTC
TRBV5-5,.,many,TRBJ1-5,CASSLWGSPQPQHF,TGTGCCAGCAGCTTGTGGGGGTCTCCGCAACCCCAGCATTTT